The rows below give T cell receptor beta chains drawn from one sample of a study of identical twins. Via MiXCR, TCRdb re-called the 5' RACE reads, giving one row per CDR3 protein. Of approximately 530,000 distinct CDR3 sequences in the sample, under 25% were seen once. In addition, the sample was reused for a study of yellow fever vaccine responses in identical twins.

Sequencing was done on a sample of CD4+ T cells sorted from blood. These receptors all come from a woman in her late teens or twenties in good health. Each CDR3 is given with its conserved first and last residue. A D gene is named only where the DNA matches it firmly. Some rows mark clone size as missing; the rest say once, few, many or name a class of expanded clone.

length	size	V	J	D	DNA	CDR3
14	-	TRBV12-3/TRBV12-4	TRBJ1-5	TRBD1	TGTGCCAGCACCCTGGGACAGGTTCATCAGCCCCAGCATTTT	CASTLGQVHQPQHF
13	many	TRBV5-1	TRBJ2-1	-	TGCGCCAGCAGCTTGGTAGGGCGCAATGAGCAGTTCTTC	CASSLVGRNEQFF
14	-	TRBV7-2	TRBJ1-2	-	TGTGCCAGCACTCCTAACAGGGACCACTATGGCTACACCTTC	CASTPNRDHYGYTF
16	few	TRBV6-5	TRBJ2-1	TRBD1	TGTGCCAGCAGTTACCCCCGACAGGGGACCTACAATGAGCAGTTCTTC	CASSYPRQGTYNEQFF
17	-	TRBV20-1	TRBJ2-2	-	TGCAGTGCTAGAGATGCTTCGGGCGGGGGCCAGGCCGGGGAGCTGTTTTTT	CSARDASGGGQAGELFF
14	few	TRBV7-9	TRBJ1-4	-	TGTGCCAGCAGCGGGCCCTCCCCCGGGGAAAAACTGTTTTTT	CASSGPSPGEKLFF
14	few	TRBV5-6	TRBJ2-1	TRBD2	TGTGCCAGCGCTGGAGCGGGGGGATACAATGAGCAGTTCTTC	CASAGAGGYNEQFF
18	few	TRBV20-1	TRBJ2-5	TRBD2	TGCAGTGCTAGGCCAACCGGGACTAGCGGGGGAACCCAAGAGACCCAGTACTTC	CSARPTGTSGGTQETQYF
16	-	TRBV27	TRBJ2-7	-	TGTGCCAGCAGTTTTCCGGACAGAGAAATATCCTACGAGCAGTACTTC	CASSFPDREISYEQYF
14	-	TRBV7-9	TRBJ2-1	-	TGTGCCAGCACCCTGGTAAGCTCCTACAATGAGCAGTTCTTC	CASTLVSSYNEQFF
16	-	TRBV12-3/TRBV12-4	TRBJ2-5	-	TGTGCCAGCAGTTTGGGCGGGGTCGATGCACAAGAGACCCAGTACTTC	CASSLGGVDAQETQYF
14	-	TRBV20-1	TRBJ2-4	-	TGCAGTGCTGGCCCTGGCGGGGCTAAAAACATTCAGTACTTC	CSAGPGGAKNIQYF
13	-	TRBV18	TRBJ2-5	-	TGTGCCAGCTCCTCCGGGGGTACCGAGACCCAGTACTTC	CASSSGGTETQYF
14	few	TRBV12-3/TRBV12-4	TRBJ2-1	-	TGTGCCAGCAGTTGGATATTTGGGTACAATGAGCAGTTCTTC	CASSWIFGYNEQFF
13	-	TRBV6-1	TRBJ2-7	-	TGTGCCAGCGGGTTGGAACAGGGCTACGAGCAGTACTTC	CASGLEQGYEQYF
15	few	TRBV18	TRBJ2-1	TRBD2	TGTGCCAGCCGACTTAGCGGGAGTGAGTACAATGAGCAGTTCTTC	CASRLSGSEYNEQFF
14	-	TRBV15	TRBJ1-6	-	TGTGCCACCAGGGCCAGCTCCTATAATTCACCCCTCCACTTT	CATRASSYNSPLHF
14	-	TRBV5-6	TRBJ1-5	TRBD1	TGTGCCAGCAGTCACAGGGGCAGCAATCAGCCCCAGCATTTT	CASSHRGSNQPQHF
16	few	TRBV12-3/TRBV12-4	TRBJ2-2	TRBD2	TGTGCCAGCAGTTTGCCGGGACTAGTCCGAACCGGGGAGCTGTTTTTT	CASSLPGLVRTGELFF
17	-	TRBV5-6	TRBJ2-3	-	TGTGCCAGCAGCCCATTTCGGGGGGCGAAAAACACAGATACGCAGTATTTT	CASSPFRGAKNTDTQYF
16	once	TRBV15	TRBJ2-3	TRBD2	TGTGCCACCAGCAGGGGGACTAGCCCTAGCACAGATACGCAGTATTTT	CATSRGTSPSTDTQYF
11	-	TRBV25-1	TRBJ2-2	-	TGTGCCAGCACTCGATCCGGGGAGCTGTTTTTT	CASTRSGELFF
15	few	TRBV7-9	TRBJ1-2	TRBD1	TGTGCCAGCAGCTTTGCACACCCGACAGGGTATGGCTACACCTTC	CASSFAHPTGYGYTF
15	-	TRBV15	TRBJ2-5	-	TGTGCCACCAGCAGAGATAGGCAGTCCAAAGAGACCCAGTACTTC	CATSRDRQSKETQYF
13	-	TRBV3-1	TRBJ1-4	-	TGTGCCAGCAGCGGCACAGGGCGGGAAAAACTGTTTTTT	CASSGTGREKLFF